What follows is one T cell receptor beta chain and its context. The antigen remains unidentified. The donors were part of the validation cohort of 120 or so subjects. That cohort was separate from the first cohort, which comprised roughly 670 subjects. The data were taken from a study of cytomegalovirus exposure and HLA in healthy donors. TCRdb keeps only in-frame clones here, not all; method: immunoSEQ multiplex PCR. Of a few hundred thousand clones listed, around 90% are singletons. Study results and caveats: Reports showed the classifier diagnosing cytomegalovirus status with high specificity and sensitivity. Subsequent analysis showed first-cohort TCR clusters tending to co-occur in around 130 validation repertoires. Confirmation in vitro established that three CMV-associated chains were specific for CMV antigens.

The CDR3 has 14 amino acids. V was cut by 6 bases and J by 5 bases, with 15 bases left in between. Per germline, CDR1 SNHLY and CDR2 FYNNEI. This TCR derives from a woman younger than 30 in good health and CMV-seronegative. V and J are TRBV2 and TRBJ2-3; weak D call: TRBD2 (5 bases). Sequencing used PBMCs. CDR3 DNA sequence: TGTGCCAGCAGGAGGCTTGGTGGAGGAGATACGCAGTATTTT. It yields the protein CASRRLGGGDTQYF. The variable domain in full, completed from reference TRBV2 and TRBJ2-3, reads EPEVTQTPSHQVTQMGQEVILRCVPISNHLYFYWYRQILGQKVEFLVSFYNNEISEKSEIFDDQFSVERPDGSNFTLKIRSTKLEDSAMYFCASRRLGGGDTQYFGPGTRLTVL.